This entry lists 12 T cell receptor beta chains sequenced from one sample in a study of T cell changes during pregnancy in multiple sclerosis. Here immunoSEQ multiplex PCR was the method, and the copy in TCRdb shows in-frame clones only, minus some. The table lists roughly 72,000 clones, roughly 90% of them singletons. The material was peripheral blood, obtained in the first trimester of pregnancy. These receptors originate from a female donor in good health, enrolled as a control in a pregnancy study.

The CDR3 bases are TGTGCCAGCAGGACTGAGGACAAAAGGCCTGGCTACACCTTC. Its translation: CASRTEDKRPGYTF. The rearrangement uses TRBV6-5 and TRBJ1-2, with TRBD1 as a possible D gene (5 bases). The germline CDR1 and CDR2 sequences are MNHEY and SVGAGI. Trimming cost V 6 bases and J 7 bases, with 18 bases left between them. This CDR3 has 14 amino acids.

This chain connects TRBV6-1 to TRBJ2-1, with D tentatively TRBD1 (7 bases). Trimming pared 5 bases from V and 7 bases from J, leaving 18 bases between. The CDR3 is 15 amino acids. Germline V gives CDR1 MNHNS, CDR2 SASEGT. The CDR3 sequence is CASSLQGGQPNEQFF. CDR3 in DNA: TGTGCCAGCAGTCTCCAGGGGGGCCAGCCTAATGAGCAGTTCTTC.

The V and J genes are TRBV10-3 and TRBJ2-7; D is ambiguous. The V gene lost 4 bases and the J gene lost 3 bases, with 7 bases spanning the gap. Germline V lookup: CDR1 ENHRY, CDR2 SYGVKD. The CDR3 spans 12 residues. The CDR3 loop is CAISGEFYEQYF. The CDR3 DNA sequence: TGTGCCATCAGTGGCGAATTCTACGAGCAGTACTTC.

This rearrangement joins TRBV5-5 to TRBJ1-4; D not certain. V was shortened by 4 bases and J by 0 bases, with 13 bases between the two germline ends. This CDR3 has 16 amino acids. The V gene's germline CDR1 is SGHKS and CDR2 YYEKEE (reference sequence). The CDR3 reads CASSPGYLATNEKLFF. In DNA form, the CDR3 reads TGTGCCAGCAGCCCGGGTTACTTAGCAACTAATGAAAAACTGTTTTTT.

V and J are TRBV28 and TRBJ1-1; D possibly corresponds to TRBD1 (6 bases). The ends were cut back, 3 bases at V and 1 base at J, with 9 bases in the middle. Germline V gene data show CDR1 as MDHEN and CDR2 as SYDVKM. The CDR3 totals 14 residues. This CDR3 reads CASSFGTTNTEAFF. In DNA, the CDR3 is TGTGCCAGCAGTTTTGGGACAACGAACACTGAAGCTTTCTTT.

CDR3 sequence (DNA): TGTGCCAGCAGTATTGAACAGGGGAGACCCATGAACACTGAAGCTTTCTTT. This encodes CASSIEQGRPMNTEAFF. This chain connects TRBV27 to TRBJ1-1, with 7 bases aligning to TRBD1. Trimming cost V 5 bases and J 0 bases; bases outside gene matches: 12. The germline V gene has CDR1 MNHEY and CDR2 SMNVEV (reference sequence). The CDR3 has 17 residues.

The chain uses TRBV6-6 and TRBJ1-1; D possibly corresponds to TRBD1 (5 bases). Germline V gives CDR1 MNHNY, CDR2 SVGAGI (reference sequence). The CDR3 is made up of 16 amino acids. Trimming removed 0 bases from V and 1 base from J, with 12 bases in between. CDR3: CASSYSGRGENTEAFF. The CDR3 nucleotides read TGTGCCAGCAGTTACTCGGGGCGGGGGGAGAACACTGAAGCTTTCTTT.

The chain links TRBV6-5 to TRBJ2-1; 7 bases map to TRBD2. The CDR3 consists of 15 residues. CDR1 and CDR2 (germline): MNHEY, SVGAGI. V was clipped by 7 bases and J by 4 bases; unmatched bases: 10. The CDR3 here is CASNGGRAGYNEQFF. In DNA form, the CDR3 reads TGTGCCAGCAACGGAGGGAGGGCCGGATACAATGAGCAGTTCTTC.

DNA for the CDR3: TGTGCCAGTTCCGACCCAGGGACAGGGGCTTTTGGAAACACCATATATTTT. Its protein is CASSDPGTGAFGNTIYF. The chain recombines TRBV19 with TRBJ1-3; 10 positions match TRBD1. Losses at the gene ends were 8 bases for V and 3 bases for J; bases not matched to a gene: 13. Germline-derived CDR1 and CDR2 are LNHDA and SQIVND (reference sequence). This CDR3 spans 17 amino acids.

The genes are TRBV19 and TRBJ1-3; TRBD1 matches 9 bases. The CDR3 runs 18 residues. After removal of 3 bases from V and 4 bases from J, the junction contained 13 bases not matched to a gene. Germline CDR1 reads LNHDA; CDR2 reads SQIVND (reference sequence). The CDR3 DNA reads as TGTGCCAGTAGTATCCGTGCCCGCCGGACAGGGGAAGGAAACACCATATATTTT. As protein: CASSIRARRTGEGNTIYF.

This clone appeared a single time. The V call is TRBV19, the J call TRBJ1-6; D is possibly TRBD1 (6 bases). CDR1 is LNHDA and CDR2 is SQIVND in the germline V gene (reference sequence). CDR3 length equals 13 residues. Trimming pared 3 bases from V and 7 bases from J, leaving 7 bases between. The CDR3: CASSMQGNSPLHF. In DNA form, the CDR3 reads TGTGCCAGTAGTATGCAGGGGAATTCACCCCTCCACTTT. The full variable domain, in which reference TRBV19 and TRBJ1-6 provide the parts outside the CDR3, is DGGITQSPKYLFRKEGQNVTLSCEQNLNHDAMYWYRQDPGQGLRLIYYSQIVNDFQKGDIAEGYSVSREKKESFPLTVTSAQKNPTAFYLCASSMQGNSPLHFGNGTRLTVT.

The chain uses TRBV4-2 and TRBJ1-2, with D perhaps TRBD1 (6 bases). V lost 2 bases, J lost 6 bases, and 16 bases lay in between. CDR1 and CDR2 (germline): LGHNA, YNFKEQ. The CDR3 is 15 amino acids. CDR3 DNA sequence: TGTGCCAGCAGCCAACCAGGAGGCAGGGGCCATGGCTACACCTTC. This sequence encodes CASSQPGGRGHGYTF.